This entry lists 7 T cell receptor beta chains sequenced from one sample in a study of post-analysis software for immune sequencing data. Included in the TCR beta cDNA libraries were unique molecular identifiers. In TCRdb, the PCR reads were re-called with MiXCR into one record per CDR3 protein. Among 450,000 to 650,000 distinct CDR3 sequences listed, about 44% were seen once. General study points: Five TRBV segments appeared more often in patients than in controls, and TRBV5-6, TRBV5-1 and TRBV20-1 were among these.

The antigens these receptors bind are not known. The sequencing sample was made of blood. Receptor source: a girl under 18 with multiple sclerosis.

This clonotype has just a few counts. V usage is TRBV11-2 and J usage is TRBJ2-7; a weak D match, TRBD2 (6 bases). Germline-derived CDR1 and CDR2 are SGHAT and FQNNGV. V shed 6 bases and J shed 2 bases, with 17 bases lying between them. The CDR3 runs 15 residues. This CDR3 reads CASSPPGLTTYEQYF. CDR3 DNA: TGTGCCAGCAGTCCCCCGGGACTCACAACCTACGAGCAGTACTTC. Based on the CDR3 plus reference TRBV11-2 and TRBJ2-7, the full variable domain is EAGVAQSPRYKIIEKRQSVAFWCNPISGHATLYWYQQILGQGPKLLIQFQNNGVVDDSQLPKDRFSAERLKGVDSTLKIQPAKLEDSAVYLCASSPPGLTTYEQYFGPGTRLTVT.

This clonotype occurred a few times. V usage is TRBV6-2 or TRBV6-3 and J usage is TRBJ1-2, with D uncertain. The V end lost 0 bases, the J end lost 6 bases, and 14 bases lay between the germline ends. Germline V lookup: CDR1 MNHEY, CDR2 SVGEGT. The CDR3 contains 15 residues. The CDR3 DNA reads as TGTGCCAGCAGTTACTCGATACGGGAAAGGGATGGCTACACCTTC. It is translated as CASSYSIRERDGYTF.

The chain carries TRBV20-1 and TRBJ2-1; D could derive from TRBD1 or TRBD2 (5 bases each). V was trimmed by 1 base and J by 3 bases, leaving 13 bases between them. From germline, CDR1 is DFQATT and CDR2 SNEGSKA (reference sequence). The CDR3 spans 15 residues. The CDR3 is CSARAGPAVYNEQFF. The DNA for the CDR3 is TGCAGTGCTAGAGCGGGACCCGCGGTCTACAATGAGCAGTTCTTC.

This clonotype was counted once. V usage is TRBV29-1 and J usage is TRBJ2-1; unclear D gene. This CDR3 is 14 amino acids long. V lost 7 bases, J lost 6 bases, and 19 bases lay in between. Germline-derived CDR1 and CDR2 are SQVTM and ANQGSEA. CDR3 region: CSAIISWQSNEQFF. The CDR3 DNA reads TGCAGCGCCATAATAAGTTGGCAGAGCAATGAGCAGTTCTTC.

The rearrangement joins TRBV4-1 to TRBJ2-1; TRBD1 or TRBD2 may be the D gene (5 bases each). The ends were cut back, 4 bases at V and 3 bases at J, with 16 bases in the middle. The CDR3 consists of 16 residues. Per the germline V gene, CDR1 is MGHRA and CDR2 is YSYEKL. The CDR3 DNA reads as TGCGCCAGCAGCCGACCCTCGGGGCGTTTCTACAATGAGCAGTTCTTC. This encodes CASSRPSGRFYNEQFF.

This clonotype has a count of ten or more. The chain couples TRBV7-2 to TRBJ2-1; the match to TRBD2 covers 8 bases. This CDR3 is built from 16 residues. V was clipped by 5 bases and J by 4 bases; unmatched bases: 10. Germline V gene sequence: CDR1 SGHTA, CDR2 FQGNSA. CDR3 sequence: CASSVKLAVRYNEQFF. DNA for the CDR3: TGTGCCAGCAGCGTTAAACTAGCGGTGCGGTACAATGAGCAGTTCTTC.

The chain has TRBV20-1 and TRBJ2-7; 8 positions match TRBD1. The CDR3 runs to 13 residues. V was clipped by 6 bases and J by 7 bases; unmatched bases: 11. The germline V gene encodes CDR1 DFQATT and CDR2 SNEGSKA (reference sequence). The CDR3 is CSARDRSAGEQYF. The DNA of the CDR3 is TGCAGTGCCCGGGACAGGTCCGCCGGGGAGCAGTACTTC.